The clone carrying this T cell receptor (beta chain) appeared many times. Trimming took off 4 bases at V and 4 bases at J, with 8 bases between the two ends. Germline V CDR1 and CDR2: ENHRY, SYGVKD. The CDR3 is made up of 12 amino acids. This record comes from a study of T cells in Graves' hyperthyroidism and ophthalmopathy. Amplification yielded TCR beta CDR3 regions, with RNA transcripts as the source. A set of HTBI primers served as the primers for a first-round RT-PCR of the TCR CDR3. TCRdb called the multiplex PCR reads again in MiXCR, with one record for every CDR3 protein. This table has 500,000 to 600,000 distinct CDR3 sequences, 40% to 55% appearing once.

This TCR was recovered from an adult woman with Graves' disease, either hyperthyroidism or ophthalmopathy (not recorded which). Specimen: peripheral blood or thyroid tissue (not recorded which). V is TRBV10-3 and J is TRBJ2-7, with D perhaps TRBD2 (5 bases). The CDR3 DNA sequence: TGTGCCATCAGTGGCAGCGGTTACGAGCAGTACTTC. It specifies CAISGSGYEQYF.